This T cell receptor (beta chain) is drawn from a study of T cells in Graves' hyperthyroidism and ophthalmopathy. Researchers amplified the TCR beta CDR3 regions from RNA transcripts. During a first-round RT-PCR of the TCR CDR3, the HTBI primer set was used. TCRdb independently ran MiXCR on the multiplex PCR reads; one entry per CDR3 protein. The sample lists roughly 840,000 distinct CDR3 sequences; roughly 40% were seen once. Turning to this clonotype: Its matching antigen is unknown.

Trimming took 3 bases from V and 8 from J, leaving 13 bases between them. Looked up from germline, CDR1 is DFQATT and CDR2 is SNEGSKA (reference sequence). The CDR3 has 12 residues. Participants, patients aged 18 to 65, had newly diagnosed hyperthyroidism with a duration under 2 months. General study points: Most thyroid clonotypes that were expanded above 0.001 also turned up in blood.

The sequenced sample consisted of blood. This sequence originates from a young man with Graves' hyperthyroidism. V is TRBV20-1 and J is TRBJ1-2, with no clear D. The CDR3 nucleotides are TGCAGTGCTAGTTATCGTGTCGGGGGCTACACCTTC. Protein product: CSASYRVGGYTF.